This TCR beta chain came from a study of blood T cells in healthy people across ages. Primed by a sample-barcoded 5' primer and a J-beta primer mix, a second PCR proceeded for roughly 6 to 12 cycles. Via MiXCR, TCRdb re-called the 5' RACE reads, giving one row per CDR3 protein. Among approximately 800,000 distinct CDR3 sequences, roughly 25% were seen once, and the ten largest hold approximately 4%. As for this clonotype: Mismatch with germline at one junction end may stem from a read error.

CDR3 length: 13 residues. Per germline, CDR1 KGHSH and CDR2 LQKENI. These data also featured in a second study, about T cells of mothers and their children.

This receptor was taken from a boy younger than 18 in good health. The sample comprised blood. The chain couples TRBV18 to TRBJ2-5; D is ambiguous. CDR3 bases: TGTGCCGGCTCACTCGGACGGAAAGAGACCCAGTACTTC. Translation: CAGSLGRKETQYF. The variable domain in full, with the rest retrieved from reference TRBV18 and TRBJ2-5, is NAGVMQNPRHLVRRRGQEARLRCSPMKGHSHVYWYRQLPEEGLKFMVYLQKENIIDESGMPKERFSAEFPKEGPSILRIQQVVRGDSAAYFCAGSLGRKETQYFGPGTRLLVL.